The 10 T cell receptor beta chains reported below all come from one sample, sequenced in a study of cytomegalovirus exposure and HLA in healthy donors. PCR employed 60 Vbeta and 13 Jbeta primers. The protocol was immunoSEQ multiplex PCR, while the TCRdb copy is restricted to in-frame clones and leaves out a portion. This table has under 300,000 clones, about 86% appearing once. The sample comprised PBMCs. These receptors were obtained from a woman aged 60-75 years in good health and CMV-seropositive.

The chain couples TRBV18 to TRBJ2-4; weak D call: TRBD1 (6 bases). Germline V lookup: CDR1 KGHSH, CDR2 LQKENI. V was pared by 3 bases and J by 7 bases, with 16 bases between. The length of the CDR3 is 15 residues. CDR3 sequence: CASSPPPGTGNIQYF. The CDR3, as DNA: TGTGCCAGCTCACCCCCCCCCGGTACAGGGAACATTCAGTACTTC.

The chain carries TRBV7-2 and TRBJ1-1; D is ambiguous. V was shortened by 4 bases and J by 1 base, with 10 bases between the two germline ends. The CDR3 spans 14 residues. Germline CDR1 SGHTA, CDR2 FQGNSA. The CDR3 region is CASSYRLGNTEAFF. The CDR3 DNA is TGTGCCAGCAGCTACAGATTGGGGAACACTGAAGCTTTCTTT. The whole variable domain, filled in from reference TRBV7-2 and TRBJ1-1, reads GAGVSQSPSNKVTEKGKDVELRCDPISGHTALYWYRQSLGQGLEFLIYFQGNSAPDKSGLPSDRFSAERTGGSVSTLTIQRTQQEDSAVYLCASSYRLGNTEAFFGQGTRLTVV.

This sequence joins TRBV5-1 and TRBJ1-5, with unresolved D. This CDR3 has 15 residues. Trimming took 1 base from V and 0 from J, leaving 8 bases between them. Germline V gene sequence: CDR1 SGHRS, CDR2 YFSETQ. Written as DNA, the CDR3 is TGCGCCAGCAGCTTGACCGGGGATAGCAATCAGCCCCAGCATTTT. Translation gives CASSLTGDSNQPQHF.

A single count supports this clone. The V and J genes are TRBV7-9 and TRBJ1-4, with a possible D match to TRBD1 (5 bases). V was clipped by 0 bases and J by 5 bases, with 10 bases between them. Germline CDR1 is SEHNR and CDR2 is FQNEAQ (reference sequence). This CDR3 is 15 amino acids long. The CDR3 loop reads CASSLAATENEKLFF. DNA of the CDR3: TGTGCCAGCAGCTTAGCCGCGACAGAAAATGAAAAACTGTTTTTT.

The chain uses TRBV2 and TRBJ2-2; no reliable D call. V shed 5 bases and J shed 4 bases, with 8 bases lying between them. The CDR3 runs to 13 residues. Per germline, CDR1 SNHLY and CDR2 FYNNEI. The CDR3: CASSRSLTGELFF. The CDR3 bases are TGTGCCAGCAGTCGTAGCCTCACCGGGGAGCTGTTTTTT.

The chain recombines TRBV5-1 with TRBJ2-3; 12 bases line up with TRBD2. V shed 0 bases and J 0 bases; nucleotides not matched to a gene: 5. The CDR3 runs to 18 residues. From germline, CDR1 is SGHRS and CDR2 YFSETQ. The chain's CDR3 is CASSLGSGTSGSTDTQYF. CDR3 sequence (DNA): TGCGCCAGCAGCTTGGGCTCCGGGACTAGCGGGAGCACAGATACGCAGTATTTT.

The chain uses TRBV6-6 and TRBJ1-1; TRBD1 aligns across 9 bases. V dropped 5 bases and J dropped 2; count of bases not matched to a gene: 3. The CDR3 contains 14 residues. Germline assignment: CDR1 MNHNY and CDR2 SVGAGI (reference sequence). The CDR3: CASSHRGRNTEAFF. Here the CDR3 DNA reads TGTGCCAGCAGTCACAGGGGGCGAAACACTGAAGCTTTCTTT.

J is TRBJ2-5 and V is TRBV9; no clear D gene. CDR1 is SGDLS, CDR2 YYNGEE, per germline. Deletions cut 6 bases from V and 2 bases from J, with 17 bases between. The length of the CDR3 is 15 residues. CDR3 DNA: TGTGCCAGCACCCTCCGACCTAGTGAGCAAGAGACCCAGTACTTC. Translated, it gives CASTLRPSEQETQYF.

This clone is a singleton in its sample. The V gene is TRBV11-1, the J gene TRBJ2-7; possible D gene TRBD1, 5 bases. CDR1 and CDR2 from the germline V gene are SGHAT and FQDESV (reference sequence). Trimming stripped 5 bases from V and 6 bases from J, with 14 bases between. CDR3 length equals 13 residues. CDR3 bases: TGTGCCAGCAGCCCCGGACATGTAGGCGAGCAGTACTTC. This sequence encodes CASSPGHVGEQYF.

This clone appeared a few times. The V gene is TRBV5-1, the J gene TRBJ1-5; 7 bases map to TRBD1. CDR1 is SGHRS, CDR2 YFSETQ, per germline. This CDR3 has 13 residues. Trimming took 0 bases from V and 7 from J; bases not matched to a gene: 1. CDR3 in amino acids: CASSLGGGQPQHF. CDR3 in DNA: TGCGCCAGCAGCTTGGGAGGGGGCCAGCCCCAGCATTTT.